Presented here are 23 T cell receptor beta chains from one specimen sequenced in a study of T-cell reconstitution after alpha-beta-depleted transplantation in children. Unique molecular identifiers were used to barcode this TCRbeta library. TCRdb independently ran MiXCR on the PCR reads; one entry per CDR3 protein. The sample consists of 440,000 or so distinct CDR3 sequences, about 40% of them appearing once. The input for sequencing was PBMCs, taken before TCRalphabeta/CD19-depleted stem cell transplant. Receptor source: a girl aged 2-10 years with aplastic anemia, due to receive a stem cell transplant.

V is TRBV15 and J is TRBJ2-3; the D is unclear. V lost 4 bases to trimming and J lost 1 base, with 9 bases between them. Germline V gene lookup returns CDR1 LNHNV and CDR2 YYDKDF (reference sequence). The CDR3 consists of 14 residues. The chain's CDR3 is CATSIRRGTDTQYF. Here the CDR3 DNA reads TGTGCCACCAGCATCAGAAGAGGCACAGATACGCAGTATTTT.

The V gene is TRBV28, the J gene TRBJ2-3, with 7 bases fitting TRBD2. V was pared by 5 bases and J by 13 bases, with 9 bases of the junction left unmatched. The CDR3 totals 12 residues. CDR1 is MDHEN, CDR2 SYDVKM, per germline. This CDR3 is CASSRSGNREYF. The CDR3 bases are TGTGCCAGCAGTAGAAGCGGGAATCGCGAGTATTTT.

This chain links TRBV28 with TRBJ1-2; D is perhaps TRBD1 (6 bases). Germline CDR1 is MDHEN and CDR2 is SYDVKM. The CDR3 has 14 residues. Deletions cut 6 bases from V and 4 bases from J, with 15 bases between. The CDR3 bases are TGTGCCAGCAGCCCAGGACAGTACCCCTATGGCTACACCTTC. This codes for CASSPGQYPYGYTF.

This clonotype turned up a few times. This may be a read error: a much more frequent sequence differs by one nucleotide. The CDR3 DNA is TGCAGTGCTGGCTCGGGACTGTCCTACAATGAGCATTTCTTC. Translated, it gives CSAGSGLSYNEHFF. This rearrangement joins TRBV20-1 to TRBJ2-1, with a tentative D call TRBD2 (6 bases). Germline lookup yields CDR1 DFQATT and CDR2 SNEGSKA (reference sequence). The CDR3 contains 14 residues.

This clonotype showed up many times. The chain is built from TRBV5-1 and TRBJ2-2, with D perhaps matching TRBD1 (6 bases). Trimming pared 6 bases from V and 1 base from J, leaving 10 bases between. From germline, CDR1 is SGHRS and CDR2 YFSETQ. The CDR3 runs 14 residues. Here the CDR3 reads CASTRGQNTGELFF. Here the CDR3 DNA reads TGCGCCAGCACTAGGGGACAGAACACCGGGGAGCTGTTTTTT.

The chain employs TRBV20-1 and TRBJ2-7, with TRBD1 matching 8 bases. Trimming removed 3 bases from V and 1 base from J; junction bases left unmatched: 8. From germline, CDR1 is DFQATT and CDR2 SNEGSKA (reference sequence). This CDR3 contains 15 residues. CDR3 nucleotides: TGCAGTGCTAGGAAGGGCGGGACAGGTTCCTACGAGCAGTACTTC. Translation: CSARKGGTGSYEQYF.

CDR3 protein: CASSIDATAYSGNTIYF. The CDR3 DNA is TGTGCCAGTAGTATCGATGCGACAGCTTACTCTGGAAACACCATATATTTT. This chain uses TRBV19 with TRBJ1-3; TRBD1 might be the D (5 bases). Germline V gene lookup returns CDR1 LNHDA and CDR2 SQIVND (reference sequence). The CDR3 length is 17 residues. Trimming removed 3 bases at V and 0 bases at J, with 15 bases between.

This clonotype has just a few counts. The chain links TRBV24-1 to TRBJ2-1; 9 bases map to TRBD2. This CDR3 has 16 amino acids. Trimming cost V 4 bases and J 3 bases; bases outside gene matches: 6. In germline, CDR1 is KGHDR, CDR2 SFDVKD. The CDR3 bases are TGTGCCACCAGTGACCCGACTAGCGGAATCTACAATGAGCAGTTCTTC. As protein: CATSDPTSGIYNEQFF.

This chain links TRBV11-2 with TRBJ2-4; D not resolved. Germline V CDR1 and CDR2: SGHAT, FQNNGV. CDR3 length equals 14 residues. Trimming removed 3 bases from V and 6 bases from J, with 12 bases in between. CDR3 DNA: TGTGCCAGCAGCTTGAGCACAGCTATAAACATTCAGTACTTC. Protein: CASSLSTAINIQYF.

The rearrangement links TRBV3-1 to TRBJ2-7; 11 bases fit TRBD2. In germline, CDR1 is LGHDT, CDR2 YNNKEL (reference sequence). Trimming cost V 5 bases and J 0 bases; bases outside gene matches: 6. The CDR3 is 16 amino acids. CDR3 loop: CASSSRLAGTSYEQYF. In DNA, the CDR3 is TGTGCCAGCAGCTCTCGACTAGCGGGGACCTCCTACGAGCAGTACTTC.

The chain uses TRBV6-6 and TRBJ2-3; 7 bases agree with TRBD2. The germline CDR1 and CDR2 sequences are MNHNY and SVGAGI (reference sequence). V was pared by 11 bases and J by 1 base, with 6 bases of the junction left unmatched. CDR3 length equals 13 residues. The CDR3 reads CAGGSSGTDTQYF. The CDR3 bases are TGTGCCGGCGGGAGTTCGGGCACAGATACGCAGTATTTT.

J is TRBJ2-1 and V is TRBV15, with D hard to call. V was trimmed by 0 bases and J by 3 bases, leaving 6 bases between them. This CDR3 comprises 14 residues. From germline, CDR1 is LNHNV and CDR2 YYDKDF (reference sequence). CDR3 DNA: TGTGCCACCAGCAGAGATCGAGGCTACAATGAGCAGTTCTTC. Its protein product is CATSRDRGYNEQFF.

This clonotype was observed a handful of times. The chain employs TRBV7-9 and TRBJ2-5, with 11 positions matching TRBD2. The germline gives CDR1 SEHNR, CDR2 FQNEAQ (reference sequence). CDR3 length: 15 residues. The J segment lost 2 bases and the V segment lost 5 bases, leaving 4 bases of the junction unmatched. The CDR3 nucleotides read TGTGCCAGCAGCAAGGGACTAGCGGCACAAGAGACCCAGTACTTC. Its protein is CASSKGLAAQETQYF. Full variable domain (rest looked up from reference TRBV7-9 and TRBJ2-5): DTGVSQNPRHKITKRGQNVTFRCDPISEHNRLYWYRQTLGQGPEFLTYFQNEAQLEKSRLLSDRFSAERPKGSFSTLEIQRTEQGDSAMYLCASSKGLAAQETQYFGPGTRLLVL.

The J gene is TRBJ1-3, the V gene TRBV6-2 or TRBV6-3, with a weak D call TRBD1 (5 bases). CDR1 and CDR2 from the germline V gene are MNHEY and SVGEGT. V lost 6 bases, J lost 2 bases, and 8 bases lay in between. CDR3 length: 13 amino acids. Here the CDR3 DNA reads TGTGCCAGCAGCCCGACAGCTGGAAACACCATATATTTT. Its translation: CASSPTAGNTIYF.

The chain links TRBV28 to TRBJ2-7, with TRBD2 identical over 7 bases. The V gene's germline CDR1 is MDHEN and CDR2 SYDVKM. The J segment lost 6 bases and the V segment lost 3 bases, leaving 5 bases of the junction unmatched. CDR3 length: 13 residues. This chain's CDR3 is CASSLGGILEQYF. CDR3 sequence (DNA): TGTGCCAGCAGTTTGGGGGGGATCCTCGAGCAGTACTTC.

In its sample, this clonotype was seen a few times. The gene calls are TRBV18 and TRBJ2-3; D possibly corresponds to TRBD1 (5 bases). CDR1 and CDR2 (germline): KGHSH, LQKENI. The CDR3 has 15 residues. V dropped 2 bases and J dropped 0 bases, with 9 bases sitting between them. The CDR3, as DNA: TGTGCCAGCTCACCAGACAGCTTCAGCACAGATACGCAGTATTTT. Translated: CASSPDSFSTDTQYF.

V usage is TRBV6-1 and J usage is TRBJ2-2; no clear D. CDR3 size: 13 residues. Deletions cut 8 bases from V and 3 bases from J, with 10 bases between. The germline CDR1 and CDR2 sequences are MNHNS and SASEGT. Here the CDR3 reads CASHLPYTGELFF. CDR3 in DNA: TGTGCCAGCCATCTCCCCTACACCGGGGAGCTGTTTTTT.

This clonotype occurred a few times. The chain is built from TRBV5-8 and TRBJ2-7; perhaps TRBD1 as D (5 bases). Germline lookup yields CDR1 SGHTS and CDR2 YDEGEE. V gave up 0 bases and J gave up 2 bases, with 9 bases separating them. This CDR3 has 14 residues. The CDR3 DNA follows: TGTGCCAGCAGCTTGGCAGGGTCCCCCTACGAGCAGTACTTC. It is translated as CASSLAGSPYEQYF. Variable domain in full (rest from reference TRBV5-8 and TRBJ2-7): EAGVTQSPTHLIKTRGQQATLRCSPISGHTSVYWYQQALGLGLQFLLWYDEGEERNRGNFPPRFSGRQFPNYSSELNVNALELEDSALYLCASSLAGSPYEQYFGPGTRLTVT.

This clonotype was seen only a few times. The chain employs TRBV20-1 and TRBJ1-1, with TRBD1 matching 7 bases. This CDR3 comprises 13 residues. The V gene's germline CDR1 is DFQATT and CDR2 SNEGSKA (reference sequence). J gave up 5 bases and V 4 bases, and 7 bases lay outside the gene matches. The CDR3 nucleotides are TGCAGTGCTAACCCGACAGGGAGGACTGAAGCTTTCTTT. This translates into CSANPTGRTEAFF.

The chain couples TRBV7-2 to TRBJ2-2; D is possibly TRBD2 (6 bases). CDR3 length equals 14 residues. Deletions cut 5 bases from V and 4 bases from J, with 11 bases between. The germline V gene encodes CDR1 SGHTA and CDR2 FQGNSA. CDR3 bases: TGTGCCAGCAGCACGGGACTTTTCACCGGGGAGCTGTTTTTT. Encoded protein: CASSTGLFTGELFF.

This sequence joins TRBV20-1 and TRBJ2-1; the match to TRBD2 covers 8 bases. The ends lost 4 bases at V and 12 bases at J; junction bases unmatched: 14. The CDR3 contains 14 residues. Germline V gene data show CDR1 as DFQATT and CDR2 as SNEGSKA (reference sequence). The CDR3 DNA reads TGCAGTGCTATCCCGGGGGGGGTCGGTCTAGGGCAGTTCTTC. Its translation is CSAIPGGVGLGQFF.

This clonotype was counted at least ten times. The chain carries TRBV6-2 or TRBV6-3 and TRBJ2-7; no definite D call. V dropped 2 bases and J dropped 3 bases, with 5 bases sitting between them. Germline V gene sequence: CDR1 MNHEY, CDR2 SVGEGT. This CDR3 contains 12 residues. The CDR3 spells CASSYRDYEQYF. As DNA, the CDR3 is TGTGCCAGCAGTTACCGAGACTACGAGCAGTACTTC.

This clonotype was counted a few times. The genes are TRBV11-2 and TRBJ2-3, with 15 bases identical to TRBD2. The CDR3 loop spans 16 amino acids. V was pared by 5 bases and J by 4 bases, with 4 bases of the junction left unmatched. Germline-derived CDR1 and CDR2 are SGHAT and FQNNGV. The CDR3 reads CASSRGLAGGSDTQYF. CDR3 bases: TGTGCCAGCAGCCGCGGACTAGCGGGAGGGTCAGATACGCAGTATTTT.